The 17 T cell receptor beta chains given below trace back to one sample, sequenced in a study of blood T cell repertoires in COVID-19. Produced via immunoSEQ multiplex PCR; TCRdb's table is partial and in-frame only. The data contain about 250,000 clones, around 89% of them singletons. Sequenced sample: PBMCs or T cells enriched from blood (not recorded which). These receptors came from a woman in her fifties or sixties who had recovered from COVID-19.

The V gene is TRBV11-2, the J gene TRBJ2-3; D unresolved. CDR1 and CDR2 from the germline V gene are SGHAT and FQNNGV. This CDR3 has 14 amino acids. Trimming cost V 5 bases and J 0 bases, with 9 bases left between them. CDR3 nucleotide sequence: TGTGCCAGCAGCCCCCTGCGGAGCACAGATACGCAGTATTTT. Protein product: CASSPLRSTDTQYF.

The V gene is TRBV19, the J gene TRBJ1-2; a weak D match, TRBD1 (5 bases). The V end lost 3 bases, the J end lost 8 bases, and 22 bases lay between the germline ends. CDR1 and CDR2 (germline): LNHDA, SQIVND (reference sequence). This CDR3 spans 16 amino acids. In nucleotides, the CDR3 is TGTGCCAGTAGTATCGGCTTTAGGGCGACAGCGAACGGCTACACCTTC. Translating gives CASSIGFRATANGYTF.

This rearrangement joins TRBV2 to TRBJ2-7; 7 bases line up with TRBD1. With V trimmed by 5 bases and J by 6 bases, 7 bases remained unmatched. This CDR3 region has 13 residues. Per germline, CDR1 SNHLY and CDR2 FYNNEI. The CDR3 DNA follows: TGTGCCAGCAGTAGGGACAGCCTCGGCGAGCAGTACTTC. Translated: CASSRDSLGEQYF.

The chain has TRBV5-1 and TRBJ1-6, with D uncertain. Trimming took off 8 bases at V and 9 bases at J, with 12 bases between the two ends. CDR1 and CDR2 from the germline V gene are SGHRS and YFSETQ. The CDR3 runs to 12 residues. Here the CDR3 reads CASRLVGSPLHF. In nucleotides, the CDR3 is TGCGCCAGTAGACTCGTGGGTTCACCCCTCCACTTT.

V gene TRBV6-5 combines with J gene TRBJ1-2; a possible D gene is TRBD1 (5 bases). The CDR3 spans 14 residues. Deletions cut 7 bases from V and 6 bases from J, with 18 bases between. Germline V gives CDR1 MNHEY, CDR2 SVGAGI. Here the CDR3 reads CASTKGIPADGYTF. Written as DNA, the CDR3 is TGTGCCAGCACCAAGGGGATCCCGGCGGATGGCTACACCTTC.

The rearrangement uses TRBV28 and TRBJ1-1; possible D gene TRBD1, 6 bases. CDR3 length: 15 amino acids. The germline V gene encodes CDR1 MDHEN and CDR2 SYDVKM. Trimming shortened V by 0 bases and J by 4 bases, and 12 bases separated the two germline ends. Here the CDR3 reads CASSLWSDRFTEAFF. As DNA, the CDR3 is TGTGCCAGCAGTTTATGGTCGGACAGATTCACTGAAGCTTTCTTT.

V is TRBV3-1 (or the pseudogene TRBV3-2) and J is TRBJ2-7; TRBD1 agrees at 8 bases. Germline V gene data show CDR1 as LGHDT and CDR2 as YNNKEL (reference sequence). There are 16 residues in the CDR3. V lost 3 bases, J lost 1 base, and 8 bases stayed unmatched. As DNA, the CDR3 is TGTGCCAGCAGCCAGGCCCCCGGGACAGGTTCCTACGAGCAGTACTTC. This encodes CASSQAPGTGSYEQYF.

The chain has TRBV4-2 and TRBJ2-7; the match to TRBD2 covers 10 bases. V shed 2 bases, J shed 3 bases, and the junction held 4 bases outside the gene matches. Germline CDR1 reads LGHNA; CDR2 reads YNFKEQ. The CDR3 runs to 15 residues. CDR3 bases: TGTGCCAGCAGCCAATCAGCGGGAGGGCACTACGAGCAGTACTTC. This sequence encodes CASSQSAGGHYEQYF.

This clone is a singleton in its sample. This sequence joins TRBV18 and TRBJ1-3, with a weak D call TRBD1 (6 bases). V was shortened by 3 bases and J by 2 bases, with 14 bases between the two germline ends. The germline CDR1 and CDR2 sequences are KGHSH and LQKENI. The CDR3 loop spans 16 amino acids. The CDR3 here is CASSPDGTLTGNTIYF. The CDR3 DNA reads as TGTGCCAGCTCACCTGACGGGACACTCACTGGAAACACCATATATTTT.

The chain uses TRBV28 and TRBJ1-2; 7 bases line up with TRBD1. The CDR3 contains 14 residues. V trimming: 5 bases; J trimming: 4 bases; junction bases outside the gene matches: 7. The germline gives CDR1 MDHEN, CDR2 SYDVKM. In DNA, the CDR3 is TGTGCCAGCAGTACAACAGGGGTGGGCTATGGCTACACCTTC. It yields the protein CASSTTGVGYGYTF.

As for this clone: Other DNA sequences of this sample code for an identical CDR3. The chain uses TRBV29-1 and TRBJ2-1; 9 bases map to TRBD1. The CDR3 spans 11 residues. V lost 6 bases, J lost 6 bases, and 0 bases stayed unmatched. Germline CDR1 reads SQVTM; CDR2 reads ANQGSEA. In nucleotides, the CDR3 is TGCAGCGTGACAGGGGGCAATGAGCAGTTCTTC. Protein: CSVTGGNEQFF.

The V and J genes are TRBV11-2 and TRBJ2-1, with TRBD2 as a possible D gene (6 bases). The V gene's germline CDR1 is SGHAT and CDR2 FQNNGV. The CDR3 spans 17 residues. V lost 6 bases and J lost 4, with 22 bases in between. CDR3 in amino acids: CASSLDLGLTSYNEQFF. In nucleotides, the CDR3 is TGTGCCAGCAGTCTAGACCTGGGACTTACCTCTTACAATGAGCAGTTCTTC. The complete variable domain, with remaining parts taken from reference TRBV11-2 and TRBJ2-1, reads EAGVAQSPRYKIIEKRQSVAFWCNPISGHATLYWYQQILGQGPKLLIQFQNNGVVDDSQLPKDRFSAERLKGVDSTLKIQPAKLEDSAVYLCASSLDLGLTSYNEQFFGPGTRLTVL.

The J gene is TRBJ1-1, the V gene TRBV2, with D possibly matching TRBD1 (6 bases). V gave up 3 bases and J gave up 2 bases, with 10 bases separating them. Germline assignment: CDR1 SNHLY and CDR2 FYNNEI. The CDR3 runs 14 residues. This CDR3 is CASSEWTVNTEAFF. The CDR3 coding sequence is TGTGCCAGCAGTGAGTGGACAGTCAACACTGAAGCTTTCTTT.

This sequence joins TRBV5-6 and TRBJ1-1, with TRBD1 as a possible D gene (6 bases). Germline V gene data show CDR1 as SGHDT and CDR2 as YYEEEE. V dropped 4 bases and J dropped 1 base, with 11 bases sitting between them. The CDR3 sequence is 14 residues long. CDR3 bases: TGTGCCAGCAGCCGAACAGGGTCGAACACTGAAGCTTTCTTT. Protein: CASSRTGSNTEAFF.

The rearrangement links TRBV28 to TRBJ1-2; 8 nucleotides align to TRBD1. The CDR3 contains 16 residues. The V gene's germline CDR1 is MDHEN and CDR2 SYDVKM. Trimming cost V 2 bases and J 6 bases; bases outside gene matches: 11. CDR3 DNA sequence: TGTGCCAGCAGTTTACCGACCCCGGCAGGGGGCGATGGCTACACCTTC. Its protein is CASSLPTPAGGDGYTF.

This chain links TRBV7-2 with TRBJ1-2; unclear D gene. The CDR3 is 14 amino acids. Germline V gives CDR1 SGHTA, CDR2 FQGNSA. V was shortened by 3 bases and J by 9 bases, with 17 bases between the two germline ends. CDR3 DNA: TGTGCCAGCAGCTTGATGGAGACCCAGAGGAGCTACACCTTC. The encoded protein is CASSLMETQRSYTF.

This sequence joins TRBV5-1 and TRBJ2-7, with no clear D. CDR3 size: 15 residues. The germline V gene has CDR1 SGHRS and CDR2 YFSETQ. Trimming took off 4 bases at V and 0 bases at J, with 14 bases between the two ends. This chain's CDR3 is CASSRGAGSSYEQYF. The CDR3, as DNA: TGCGCCAGCAGCAGAGGAGCCGGGTCCTCCTACGAGCAGTACTTC.